One sample yielded the 25 T cell receptor beta chains listed below, sequenced in a study of blood T cells in healthy people across ages. The authors ran a second PCR of 7 to 11 cycles using a sample-barcoded 5' primer and a J-beta primer mix. TCRdb called the 5' RACE reads again in MiXCR, with one record for every CDR3 protein. The sample carries 1.5 million to 2 million distinct CDR3 sequences, 28% recorded once. Sequencing was performed on blood. The source of these receptors is a woman aged 25 to 39 in good health.

There are many counts of this clonotype. The V gene is TRBV11-2, the J gene TRBJ2-7; D ambiguous. V was pared by 1 base and J by 2 bases, with 12 bases between. The CDR3 runs to 15 residues. CDR1 and CDR2 (germline): SGHAT, FQNNGV. CDR3 nucleotide sequence: TGTGCCAGCAGCTTAGCCTTGGTACCCACCTACGAGCAGTACTTC. It specifies CASSLALVPTYEQYF.

The chain links TRBV6-6 to TRBJ1-1; 7 nucleotides line up with TRBD1. CDR3 length equals 16 residues. Unmatched junction bases numbered 7, after V lost 2 bases and J lost 1 base. The germline V gene has CDR1 MNHNY and CDR2 SVGAGI (reference sequence). CDR3 DNA sequence: TGTGCCAGCAGTTACCCTTCGACAGGGAAGAACACTGAAGCTTTCTTT. As protein: CASSYPSTGKNTEAFF.

This clonotype was counted between two and nine times. The chain couples TRBV20-1 to TRBJ2-7; tentatively, D is TRBD1 or TRBD2 (6 bases each). CDR3 length: 15 amino acids. V dropped 6 bases and J dropped 2 bases, with 20 bases sitting between them. From germline, CDR1 is DFQATT and CDR2 SNEGSKA (reference sequence). CDR3 bases: TGCAGTGCGACCCCACGGGGGCAGACCGCCTACGAGCAGTACTTC. Its translation is CSATPRGQTAYEQYF.

This clonotype was found a few times. The rearrangement uses TRBV3-1 and TRBJ2-3; 10 bases fit TRBD2. V was pared by 6 bases and J by 6 bases, with 6 bases of the junction left unmatched. The CDR3 runs 14 residues. Germline CDR1 LGHDT, CDR2 YNNKEL (reference sequence). CDR3 residues: CASSPSGSRDTQYF. CDR3 sequence (DNA): TGTGCCAGCAGTCCTAGCGGGAGCCGGGATACGCAGTATTTT.

Comment on this clonotype: A much larger clone lies a single base off, so this may be a read error. V and J are TRBV7-9 and TRBJ2-1; no reliable D call. Trimming stripped 1 base from V and 8 bases from J, with 6 bases between. Germline V lookup: CDR1 SEHNR, CDR2 FQNEAQ (reference sequence). The CDR3 consists of 12 residues. The chain's CDR3 is CASSLEDDEQFF. Written as DNA, the CDR3 is TGTGCCAGCAGCTTAGAGGACGATGAGCAGTTCTTC.

The chain couples TRBV27 to TRBJ1-1; 8 bases fit TRBD1. CDR3 length: 11 residues. V dropped 6 bases and J dropped 7; count of bases not matched to a gene: 1. The germline V gene has CDR1 MNHEY and CDR2 SMNVEV (reference sequence). The CDR3 is CASRTGVEAFF. CDR3 sequence (DNA): TGTGCCAGCAGGACAGGGGTTGAAGCTTTCTTT.

The rearrangement uses TRBV10-2 and TRBJ2-1; D not certain. Trimming removed 7 bases at V and 8 bases at J, with 6 bases between. CDR3 length: 10 amino acids. Germline lookup yields CDR1 WSHSY and CDR2 SAAADI. The CDR3: CASKLDEQFF. CDR3 coding DNA: TGCGCCAGCAAATTGGATGAGCAGTTCTTC.

This clonotype has a handful of counts. This chain links TRBV29-1 with TRBJ1-2; D may be TRBD1 (5 bases). In germline, CDR1 is SQVTM, CDR2 ANQGSEA. The CDR3 spans 13 residues. V lost 0 bases to trimming and J lost 5 bases, with 10 bases between them. CDR3 bases: TGCAGCGTTGAAGAGGAGGGGAGTTATGGCTACACCTTC. Translation: CSVEEEGSYGYTF.

This clonotype was detected a few times. The chain joins TRBV10-3 to TRBJ1-1; D is undetermined. This CDR3 has 12 amino acids. The germline V gene has CDR1 ENHRY and CDR2 SYGVKD. Deletions cut 8 bases from V and 1 base from J, with 8 bases between. This chain's CDR3 is CAIGHKNTEAFF. CDR3 DNA sequence: TGTGCCATCGGCCACAAGAACACTGAAGCTTTCTTT.

Notes on this clonotype: A clone one base away is much larger, so this may be a read error. This chain joins TRBV6-5 and TRBJ2-7; possibly TRBD1 or TRBD2 for D (5 bases each). Looked up from germline, CDR1 is MNHEY and CDR2 is SVGAGI. The CDR3 totals 13 residues. The ends were cut back, 7 bases at V and 7 bases at J, with 17 bases in the middle. The CDR3 DNA reads TGTGCCAGCACCCAGACTCCGTGGGGGGAGCAGTACTTC. Translation: CASTQTPWGEQYF.

This chain joins TRBV2 and TRBJ2-5; a possible D gene is TRBD2 (5 bases). Germline CDR1 SNHLY, CDR2 FYNNEI. V lost 7 bases, J lost 4 bases, and 13 bases lay in between. This CDR3 comprises 13 residues. For the CDR3, the DNA is TGTGCCAGCAAGAGCCCAGAGGGAGAGACCCAGTACTTC. Its protein product is CASKSPEGETQYF.

For this clonotype: Mismatch with germline at one junction end may stem from a read error. This chain joins TRBV7-6 and TRBJ2-1; D ambiguous. Germline-derived CDR1 and CDR2 are SGHVS and FNYEAQ. This CDR3 comprises 12 residues. The CDR3 DNA reads TGTGCCGGCAGCTTAAATAACAATGAGCAGTTCTTC. Translation: CAGSLNNNEQFF. The full variable domain, completed using reference TRBV7-6 and TRBJ2-1, is GAGVSQSPRYKVTKRGQDVALRCDPISGHVSLYWYRQALGQGPEFLTYFNYEAQQDKSGLPNDRFSAERPEGSISTLTIQRTEQRDSAMYRCAGSLNNNEQFFGPGTRLTVL.

The genes are TRBV20-1 and TRBJ1-4, with 9 bases identical to TRBD1. Germline V gene data show CDR1 as DFQATT and CDR2 as SNEGSKA (reference sequence). The CDR3 covers 13 residues. Here the CDR3 reads CSNRTGVNEKLFF. CDR3 coding DNA: TGCAGCAACCGGACAGGGGTGAATGAAAAACTGTTTTTT.

This clonotype has a count of ten or more. This chain joins TRBV4-1 and TRBJ2-7; D gene unclear. This CDR3 spans 13 amino acids. Germline V CDR1 and CDR2: MGHRA, YSYEKL. Trimming shortened V by 0 bases and J by 6 bases, and 9 bases separated the two germline ends. In DNA form, the CDR3 reads TGCGCCAGCAGCCAAGATTCCCTCTTCGAGCAGTACTTC. Protein product: CASSQDSLFEQYF.

The J gene is TRBJ1-1, the V gene TRBV29-1; D remains ambiguous. The CDR3 runs 12 residues. V shed 4 bases and J shed 1 base, with 7 bases lying between them. CDR1 SQVTM and CDR2 ANQGSEA come from the germline V gene. This CDR3 is CSVVDPNTEAFF. In nucleotides, the CDR3 is TGCAGCGTTGTTGATCCGAACACTGAAGCTTTCTTT.

The J gene is TRBJ2-2, the V gene TRBV9, with D perhaps being TRBD1 or TRBD2 (6 bases each). V lost 1 base, J lost 5 bases, and 12 bases lay in between. Germline CDR1 is SGDLS and CDR2 is YYNGEE. The CDR3 loop spans 15 amino acids. CDR3 coding DNA: TGTGCCAGCAGCGTAATCGGGGGCCGGACCGGGGAGCTGTTTTTT. Translating gives CASSVIGGRTGELFF.

V gene TRBV20-1 combines with J gene TRBJ2-3; 11 nucleotides align to TRBD2. V dropped 5 bases and J dropped 4; count of bases not matched to a gene: 8. Looked up from germline, CDR1 is DFQATT and CDR2 is SNEGSKA (reference sequence). The CDR3 is 15 amino acids. Written as DNA, the CDR3 is TGCAGTGCTTTAGCGGGAGGGCCCCGCGCAGATACGCAGTATTTT. Residues: CSALAGGPRADTQYF.

There are a few counts of this clonotype. The V call is TRBV20-1, the J call TRBJ2-3; 10 positions match TRBD1. CDR3 length: 15 residues. The J segment lost 1 base and the V segment lost 1 base, leaving 2 bases of the junction unmatched. Germline loops: CDR1 DFQATT, CDR2 SNEGSKA (reference sequence). The CDR3 loop is CSARGGTGGTDTQYF. The CDR3 DNA reads TGCAGTGCTAGAGGCGGGACAGGGGGCACAGATACGCAGTATTTT.

This clonotype appeared once. Compared with germline, one end of the junction differs, possibly owing to a read error. The chain links TRBV9 to TRBJ2-7; possibly TRBD2 for D (6 bases). Germline V gene lookup returns CDR1 SGDLS and CDR2 YYNGEE. There are 17 residues in the CDR3. The CDR3 DNA follows: TGTGCCGGCAGCGTAGGTGGCGGGGATTCATTAAGGTACGAGCAGTACTTC. Its protein is CAGSVGGGDSLRYEQYF. The whole variable domain, filled in from reference TRBV9 and TRBJ2-7, reads DSGVTQTPKHLITATGQRVTLRCSPRSGDLSVYWYQQSLDQGLQFLIQYYNGEERAKGNILERFSAQQFPDLHSELNLSSLELGDSALYFCAGSVGGGDSLRYEQYFGPGTRLTVT.

This clonotype was found a few times. J is TRBJ2-1 and V is TRBV15; D may be TRBD1 (5 bases). The CDR3 is 15 residues long. Trimming took 0 bases from V and 5 from J, leaving 11 bases between them. CDR1 is LNHNV, CDR2 YYDKDF, per germline (reference sequence). The CDR3 loop reads CATSRDMGRNNEQFF. DNA for the CDR3: TGTGCCACCAGCAGAGATATGGGGCGGAACAATGAGCAGTTCTTC.

This clonotype occurred many times. The chain joins TRBV20-1 to TRBJ2-3; 10 bases match TRBD2. The V and J ends lost 0 bases and 3 bases, in that order; junction bases with no gene match: 6. Germline V gives CDR1 DFQATT, CDR2 SNEGSKA (reference sequence). The CDR3 runs to 16 residues. CDR3 nucleotides: TGCAGTGCTAGAGACGGGCTAGCGGGGGAGACAGATACGCAGTATTTT. This sequence encodes CSARDGLAGETDTQYF.

V is TRBV13 and J is TRBJ2-1, with D perhaps matching TRBD2 (7 bases). Looked up from germline, CDR1 is PRHDT and CDR2 is FYEKMQ (reference sequence). The CDR3 spans 15 residues. The V gene lost 5 bases and the J gene lost 8 bases, with 19 bases spanning the gap. DNA for the CDR3: TGTGCCAGCAGCGCCCACCTGCGGGGGCAGGATGAGCAGTTCTTC. This encodes CASSAHLRGQDEQFF. Combining the CDR3 with reference TRBV13 and TRBJ2-1 gives the whole variable domain AAGVIQSPRHLIKEKRETATLKCYPIPRHDTVYWYQQGPGQDPQFLISFYEKMQSDKGSIPDRFSAQQFSDYHSELNMSSLELGDSALYFCASSAHLRGQDEQFFGPGTRLTVL.

The CDR3 DNA sequence: TGTGCCAGCAGCTTGAGTTCTAGTTGGACAGGACGTTTGGAGCAGTACTTC. As protein: CASSLSSSWTGRLEQYF. The rearrangement joins TRBV13 to TRBJ2-7; TRBD1 matches 7 bases. J gave up 7 bases and V 3 bases, and 18 bases lay outside the gene matches. The CDR3 covers 17 residues. Germline V gene lookup returns CDR1 PRHDT and CDR2 FYEKMQ (reference sequence).

The CDR3, as DNA: TGTGCCAGCAGCCCCTACGGGCACGAGCAGTACTTC. Its protein product is CASSPYGHEQYF. The chain employs TRBV3-1 and TRBJ2-7; D gene uncertain. V dropped 4 bases and J dropped 5 bases, with 9 bases sitting between them. This CDR3 is 12 amino acids long. The germline V gene has CDR1 LGHDT and CDR2 YNNKEL (reference sequence).

This clonotype appeared a few times. The genes are TRBV29-1 and TRBJ1-2; a possible D gene is TRBD1 (5 bases). Germline V gene sequence: CDR1 SQVTM, CDR2 ANQGSEA. V lost 4 bases and J lost 8, with 14 bases in between. The CDR3 has 12 residues. The CDR3 reads CSVVGGGQGYTF. The CDR3 coding sequence is TGCAGCGTTGTGGGCGGTGGACAAGGCTACACCTTC. Looking up the rest from reference TRBV29-1 and TRBJ1-2 gives the full variable domain: SAVISQKPSRDICQRGTSLTIQCQVDSQVTMMFWYRQQPGQSLTLIATANQGSEATYESGFVIDKFPISRPNLTFSTLTVSNMSPEDSSIYLCSVVGGGQGYTFGSGTRLTVV.